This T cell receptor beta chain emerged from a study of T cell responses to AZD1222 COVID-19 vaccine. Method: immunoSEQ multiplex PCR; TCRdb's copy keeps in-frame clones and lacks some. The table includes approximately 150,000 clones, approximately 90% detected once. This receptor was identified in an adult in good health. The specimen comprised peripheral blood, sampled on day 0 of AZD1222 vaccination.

The CDR3 region has the DNA TGCAGCGTCCGGTGCTGGGACAGGTTCAATCAGCCCCAGCATTTT. This encodes CSVRCWDRFNQPQHF. The rearrangement uses TRBV29-1 and TRBJ1-5, with 8 nucleotides matching TRBD1. V lost 6 bases, J lost 3 bases, and 10 bases stayed unmatched. Germline V gene sequence: CDR1 SQVTM, CDR2 ANQGSEA. The CDR3 has 15 residues.